These T cell receptor beta chains were read from a single sample in a study of blood T cell repertoires in COVID-19. Clones were sequenced by immunoSEQ multiplex PCR, and TCRdb holds only the in-frame ones, with some missing. The data hold more than 300,000 clones, with roughly 86% observed a single time. Specimen: PBMCs or T cells enriched from blood (not recorded which). These receptors came from a woman aged 25 to 39 who had recovered from COVID-19. CDR3s include the opening cysteine and the closing phenylalanine or tryptophan. D genes are given only for firm matches. Not every row has a clone size; where given, it reads once, few, many or a size class.

d_call j_call cdr3_length v_call clone_size cdr3_nt cdr3_aa
TRBD2 TRBJ2-7 13 TRBV30 . TGTGCCTGGAGTAGGAGCGGGAGCTCCGAGCAGTACTTC CAWSRSGSSEQYF
TRBD1 TRBJ1-3 17 TRBV4-1 . TGCGCCAGCAGCCAAGATCGGGCAGGGGGAGCTGGAAACACCATATATTTT CASSQDRAGGAGNTIYF
. TRBJ1-5 16 TRBV6-2/TRBV6-3 . TGTGCCAGCAGCCTCTTCAATTCAGGGGCCAATCAGCCCCAGCATTTT CASSLFNSGANQPQHF
. TRBJ2-1 15 TRBV4-1 . TGCGCCAGCAGCCAAGATGAGACTTTCTACAATGAGCAGTTCTTC CASSQDETFYNEQFF
TRBD1 TRBJ1-2 16 TRBV28 . TGTGCCAGCAGTTCCCACGGACCCGGGACAGGGGGTGGCTACACCTTC CASSSHGPGTGGGYTF
TRBD2 TRBJ2-5 21 TRBV2 . TGTGCCAGCAGTGGAAAAGGTAAAACCGGGACTAGCGCCTCGCGCCAAGAGACCCAGTACTTC CASSGKGKTGTSASRQETQYF
. TRBJ1-4 13 TRBV30 once TGTGCCTGGAGCAGGGGCTGGAATGAAAAACTGTTTTTT CAWSRGWNEKLFF
. TRBJ2-3 15 TRBV6-4 few TGTGCCAGCAGTGACGGCGGTTCCACCACAGATACGCAGTATTTT CASSDGGSTTDTQYF
. TRBJ2-7 14 TRBV28 . TGTGCCAGCAGTCAAGGAGACAGGACCTACGAGCAGTACTTC CASSQGDRTYEQYF
TRBD2 TRBJ2-1 17 TRBV18 . TGTGCCAGCTCACCGACCCTAGCGGGAGGCAGCCTCAATGAGCAGTTCTTC CASSPTLAGGSLNEQFF
TRBD1 TRBJ1-6 16 TRBV3-1/TRBV3-2 . TGTGCCAGCCGACCGACAGGGGAGGGTAAATATTCACCCCTCCACTTT CASRPTGEGKYSPLHF
. TRBJ2-7 14 TRBV5-1 . TGCGCCAGCAGCTTGTTAGTCTACTCCTACGAGCAGTACTTC CASSLLVYSYEQYF
. TRBJ1-3 14 TRBV5-1 few TGCGCCAGCAGCCCAGGGACAACTGGAAACACCATATATTTT CASSPGTTGNTIYF
TRBD1 TRBJ1-2 14 TRBV27 . TGTGCCAGCAGTTTCCTCGGACAGGCCTATGGCTACACCTTC CASSFLGQAYGYTF
. TRBJ1-3 14 TRBV7-2 . TGTGCCAGCAGCTTAGTGTTTAGAGGAAACACCATATATTTT CASSLVFRGNTIYF
. TRBJ2-2 16 TRBV3-1/TRBV3-2 . TGTGCCAGCAGCCCACGCCGGGACTTAGTCGCCGGGGAGCTGTTTTTT CASSPRRDLVAGELFF
TRBD1 TRBJ1-4 18 TRBV2 . TGTGCCAGCAAACCGGGACAGGGTATTCTTAGGACTAATGAAAAACTGTTTTTT CASKPGQGILRTNEKLFF
. TRBJ1-6 16 TRBV11-2 . TGTGCCAGCAGCCCCGAAGGGAGCTCCTATAATTCACCCCTCCACTTT CASSPEGSSYNSPLHF
TRBD1 TRBJ1-1 13 TRBV30 few TGTGCCTGGAGGTTTTATGGGACAGAGAAAGCTTTCTTT CAWRFYGTEKAFF
TRBD2 TRBJ2-5 16 TRBV19 . TGTGCCAGTAGTATCGGGACTAGCGGGAACCAAGAGACCCAGTACTTC CASSIGTSGNQETQYF
. TRBJ1-2 14 TRBV27 . TGTGCCAGCCAGCCGTCCGCGGGTCGAATGGCTAACACCTTC CASQPSAGRMANTF
. TRBJ1-3 17 TRBV5-6 once TGTGCCAGCAGCCCAACGTTCGGGTTCTACTCTGGAAACACCATATATTTT CASSPTFGFYSGNTIYF
TRBD1 TRBJ2-1 15 TRBV27 once TGTGCCAGCAGTTGGCAGGGACAGCACTACAATGAGCAGTTCTTC CASSWQGQHYNEQFF
. TRBJ1-1 11 TRBV28 once TGTGCGGGGCAGGGAAACACTGAAGCTTTCTTT CAGQGNTEAFF
. TRBJ2-7 13 TRBV30 . TGTGCCTGCCTCTCTCCCCGGGGCTACGAGCAGTACTTC CACLSPRGYEQYF
. TRBJ1-3 17 TRBV7-9 few TGTGCCAGCAGCTTTGGATCAGACACCCTCTCTGGAAACACCATATATTTT CASSFGSDTLSGNTIYF
TRBD2 TRBJ2-1 16 TRBV5-4 . TGTGCCAGCAGGGCCGAGGGAGGGCCCGACCTTGATGAGCAGTTCTTC CASRAEGGPDLDEQFF
. TRBJ2-3 15 TRBV7-3 . TGTGCCAGCAGCAACCGGGGAAGGGGCACAGATACGCAGTATTTT CASSNRGRGTDTQYF
TRBD1 TRBJ1-4 15 TRBV11-2 . TGTGCCAGCAGCCCCCCCGACAGGGTCGGGGAAAAACTGTTTTTT CASSPPDRVGEKLFF
TRBD1 TRBJ1-5 19 TRBV4-1 . TGCGCCAGCAGCCAAGAATTTAGGACAGGGGGGGATTACAATCAGCCCCAGCATTTT CASSQEFRTGGDYNQPQHF
TRBD1 TRBJ1-2 15 TRBV2 . TGTGCCGTCGAGGGTTCGGGACAGGGGTACTATGGCTACACCTTC CAVEGSGQGYYGYTF
TRBD1 TRBJ1-1 15 TRBV27 . TGTGCCAGCAGTCTCGGGACAGGGGGGAACACTGAAGCTTTCTTT CASSLGTGGNTEAFF
TRBD1 TRBJ2-2 15 TRBV2 once TGTGCCAGCAGTGAGGGGACAGGGGTCACCGGGGAGCTGTTTTTT CASSEGTGVTGELFF
. TRBJ1-1 13 TRBV19 few TGTGCCAGTAGTCCGCCGTCACAGCTTGAAGCTTTCTTT CASSPPSQLEAFF
TRBD1 TRBJ2-7 16 TRBV7-9 . TGTGCCAGCAGCTATCAAAGAAAGACAGGGACCTACGAGCAGTACTTC CASSYQRKTGTYEQYF
. TRBJ2-7 13 TRBV5-1 . TGCGCCAGCAGCTTGGTGCAGGGCTACGAGCAGTACTTC CASSLVQGYEQYF
. TRBJ2-6 16 TRBV7-9 . TGTGCCAGCAGCTGGCTAGACCATCCTGGGGCCAACGTCCTGACTTTC CASSWLDHPGANVLTF
. TRBJ2-2 18 TRBV7-2 . TGTGCCAGCAGGCGGGGTCCCGTGGATAACGCGAACACCGGGGAGCTGTTTTTT CASRRGPVDNANTGELFF
. TRBJ1-6 15 TRBV30 . TGTGCCTGGACCCCGCTCATCCAAGGGGGTTCACCCCTCCACTTT CAWTPLIQGGSPLHF
. TRBJ2-1 17 TRBV3-1/TRBV3-2 once TGTGCCAGCAGCCGTTCGGGGGGCACCCCCTCCTACAATGAGCAGTTCTTC CASSRSGGTPSYNEQFF
. TRBJ1-2 17 TRBV27 . TGTGCCAGCAGTTTACGGATCGGAATAGGGGGGGACTATGGCTACACCTTC CASSLRIGIGGDYGYTF